The 18 T cell receptor beta chains presented below share a single source sample, sequenced in a study of response to subunit inactivated influenza vaccine. TCRdb re-called the RT-PCR reads through MiXCR, storing one row per CDR3 protein. This repertoire shows around 470,000 distinct CDR3 sequences, approximately 7.7% found once; its top ten account for around 12%. This material consisted of PBMCs from blood, taken less than 30 months after vaccination. These TCRs come from a man between 50 and 75 years old who received an inactivated influenza vaccine.

The chain combines TRBV9 with TRBJ1-1; tentative D call: TRBD1 (5 bases). This CDR3 spans 12 amino acids. Between the trimmed V and J ends, which lost 0 bases and 7 bases, there was a span of 7 bases. CDR1 is SGDLS and CDR2 is YYNGEE in the germline V gene. This chain's CDR3 is CASSVGGREAFF. CDR3 sequence (DNA): TGTGCCAGCAGCGTAGGGGGACGTGAAGCTTTCTTT.

This clonotype was observed many times. The rearrangement joins TRBV6-2 or TRBV6-3 to TRBJ2-7, with TRBD1 matching over 8 bases. This CDR3 contains 14 residues. J lost 6 bases, V lost 5 bases, and 9 bases had no gene match. In germline, CDR1 is MNHEY, CDR2 SVGEGT. CDR3 in amino acids: CASSLAGQGVEQYF. As DNA, the CDR3 is TGTGCCAGCAGTCTCGCCGGACAGGGTGTCGAGCAGTACTTC.

In this sample, this clonotype turned up a few times. The gene calls are TRBV2 and TRBJ2-4; 7 nucleotides align to TRBD1. Germline V gene lookup returns CDR1 SNHLY and CDR2 FYNNEI. V gave up 5 bases and J gave up 0 bases; unmatched junction bases: 10. This CDR3 spans 17 amino acids. The CDR3 region is CASSRPGQTLAKNIQYF. The DNA for the CDR3 is TGTGCCAGCAGTAGACCGGGACAGACTTTAGCCAAAAACATTCAGTACTTC.

This clonotype has a count of ten or more. The gene calls are TRBV29-1 and TRBJ2-7, with unresolved D. Trimming pared 7 bases from V and 7 bases from J, leaving 14 bases between. Germline values: CDR1 SQVTM, CDR2 ANQGSEA. CDR3 length: 11 residues. This CDR3 reads CSARVSREQYF. CDR3 DNA: TGCAGCGCCCGCGTATCCCGGGAGCAGTACTTC.

The V and J genes are TRBV3-1 and TRBJ1-2; no reliable D call. This CDR3 contains 15 residues. The V gene lost 4 bases and the J gene lost 3 bases, with 15 bases spanning the gap. Germline lookup yields CDR1 LGHDT and CDR2 YNNKEL (reference sequence). The CDR3 is CASSRSGLAYYGYTF. In nucleotides, the CDR3 is TGTGCCAGCAGCCGAAGCGGACTCGCCTACTATGGCTACACCTTC. Full variable domain (rest looked up from reference TRBV3-1 and TRBJ1-2): DTAVSQTPKYLVTQMGNDKSIKCEQNLGHDTMYWYKQDSKKFLKIMFSYNNKELIINETVPNRFSPKSPDKAHLNLHINSLELGDSAVYFCASSRSGLAYYGYTFGSGTRLTVV.

This clonotype was seen repeatedly, ten times or more. J is TRBJ2-2 and V is TRBV25-1, with D maybe TRBD2 (6 bases). In germline, CDR1 is MGHDK, CDR2 SYGVNS. Trimming took 6 bases from V and 4 from J, leaving 18 bases between them. The length of the CDR3 is 16 residues. The CDR3 nucleotides are TGTGCCAGCAGAAGGAGGGTCACCGGGGGCACCGGGGAGCTGTTTTTT. Residues: CASRRRVTGGTGELFF. Full variable domain (remainder filled in from reference TRBV25-1 and TRBJ2-2): EADIYQTPRYLVIGTGKKITLECSQTMGHDKMYWYQQDPGMELHLIHYSYGVNSTEKGDLSSESTVSRIRTEHFPLTLESARPSHTSQYLCASRRRVTGGTGELFFGEGSRLTVL.

This clonotype turned up a few times. V is TRBV28 and J is TRBJ1-1; D is unresolved. With 7 bases removed from V and 10 bases from J, the gap between germline ends came to 16 bases. The CDR3 spans 12 residues. The germline CDR1 and CDR2 sequences are MDHEN and SYDVKM. For the CDR3, the DNA is TGTGCCAGCACTCTTGATCGAATAACAGCTTTCTTT. Translation gives CASTLDRITAFF.

At least ten counts were recorded for this clonotype. The chain combines TRBV7-3 with TRBJ2-1; 11 bases line up with TRBD2. With V trimmed by 0 bases and J by 6 bases, 7 bases remained unmatched. Germline-derived CDR1 and CDR2 are SGHTA and FQGTGA. The CDR3 has 17 amino acids. The CDR3 loop is CASSLTTTSGTTNEQFF. The CDR3 DNA reads as TGTGCCAGCAGCTTAACGACGACTAGCGGGACGACCAATGAGCAGTTCTTC.

This clonotype has a handful of counts. The chain couples TRBV7-6 to TRBJ1-1; no clear D gene. This CDR3 contains 14 residues. Looked up from germline, CDR1 is SGHVS and CDR2 is FNYEAQ. Trimming removed 1 base from V and 7 bases from J, with 13 bases in between. The CDR3 nucleotides read TGTGCCAGCAGCTTAGGGGCCTCGTTTGATGAAGCTTTCTTT. Amino acids: CASSLGASFDEAFF.

The chain is built from TRBV2 and TRBJ2-1, with 10 bases lining up with TRBD2. Germline CDR1 SNHLY, CDR2 FYNNEI. V dropped 5 bases and J dropped 9; count of bases not matched to a gene: 10. CDR3 size: 15 residues. CDR3 residues: CASSPTAGGPGEQFF. The CDR3 DNA follows: TGTGCCAGCAGTCCCACAGCGGGAGGGCCGGGTGAGCAGTTCTTC.

J is TRBJ2-1 and V is TRBV7-2; the match to TRBD1 covers 9 bases. The J segment lost 9 bases and the V segment lost 4 bases, leaving 10 bases of the junction unmatched. This CDR3 is built from 15 residues. Germline assignment: CDR1 SGHTA and CDR2 FQGNSA. The CDR3 sequence: CASSSAGTGKTEQFF. The CDR3 DNA reads as TGTGCCAGCAGCTCAGCCGGGACAGGGAAGACTGAGCAGTTCTTC.

At least ten counts were recorded for this clonotype. The gene calls are TRBV3-1 and TRBJ2-1; D call uncertain. Per the germline V gene, CDR1 is LGHDT and CDR2 is YNNKEL (reference sequence). The CDR3 consists of 11 residues. V was pared by 1 base and J by 12 bases, with 7 bases between. In DNA, the CDR3 is TGTGCCAGCAGCCAAGGAGGTGGGCAGTTCTTC. Protein product: CASSQGGGQFF.

This clonotype was detected ten times or more. The chain carries TRBV29-1 and TRBJ1-2; D is uncertain. V was shortened by 2 bases and J by 2 bases, with 6 bases between the two germline ends. Germline lookup yields CDR1 SQVTM and CDR2 ANQGSEA. The CDR3 length is 12 residues. CDR3 bases: TGCAGCGTTGAAAAAGGGAACTATGGCTACACCTTC. Encoded protein: CSVEKGNYGYTF.

This clonotype has more than one count but fewer than ten. The chain carries TRBV5-1 and TRBJ2-5; possible D gene TRBD2, 6 bases. Deletions cut 2 bases from V and 0 bases from J, with 8 bases between. The CDR3 length is 14 residues. The V gene's germline CDR1 is SGHRS and CDR2 YFSETQ. In DNA, the CDR3 is TGCGCCAGCAGCTTTAGGAGGGACCAAGAGACCCAGTACTTC. Its translation is CASSFRRDQETQYF.

This clonotype was seen many times. The chain links TRBV7-9 to TRBJ2-4, with 7 nucleotides matching TRBD1. Trimming cost V 5 bases and J 5 bases; bases outside gene matches: 12. Germline lookup yields CDR1 SEHNR and CDR2 FQNEAQ (reference sequence). This CDR3 region has 16 residues. In nucleotides, the CDR3 is TGTGCCAGCAGCCCCCCGACAGGGTATACGGAAAACATTCAGTACTTC. Encoded protein: CASSPPTGYTENIQYF.

This chain connects TRBV21-1 to TRBJ1-1; the D call in the table, TRBD1, was not verified against the DNA. TRBV21-1 is a known pseudogene. The CDR3 covers 17 residues. CDR3 residues: CASSKAPVQTTNTEAFF. The CDR3 DNA follows: TGTGCCAGCAGCAAAGCCCCGGTCCAAACGACGAACACTGAAGCTTTCTTT.

The chain recombines TRBV6-2 or TRBV6-3 with TRBJ2-4, with D perhaps matching TRBD1 (6 bases). The CDR3 contains 17 residues. The V and J ends lost 0 bases and 10 bases respectively, with 22 bases between them. Germline V gene data show CDR1 as MNHEY and CDR2 as SVGEGT. CDR3 bases: TGTGCCAGCAGTTACTCGTCTAGGGAGAGTACTAGGGGGATTCAGTACTTC. Translation gives CASSYSSRESTRGIQYF.

This sequence joins TRBV5-1 and TRBJ2-2; 9 bases agree with TRBD1. The CDR3 sequence is 15 residues long. V shed 4 bases, J shed 4 bases, and the junction held 5 bases outside the gene matches. Germline CDR1 reads SGHRS; CDR2 reads YFSETQ. The CDR3 loop is CASSPGTGFTGELFF. The CDR3 DNA reads TGCGCCAGCAGCCCCGGGACAGGGTTCACCGGGGAGCTGTTTTTT.